The following is a T cell receptor beta chain sequence with its context. The antigen remains undetermined. Germline assignment: CDR1 LNHDA and CDR2 SQIVND (reference sequence). The CDR3 has 17 amino acids. V trimming: 3 bases; J trimming: 2 bases; junction bases outside the gene matches: 10. The PCR had 60 Vbeta and 13 Jbeta primers. Using immunoSEQ multiplex PCR, the repertoire was profiled, and TCRdb retains in-frame clones only, with some absent. This table has 90,000 to 100,000 clones, over 75% appearing once. The sample originates from a study of cytomegalovirus exposure and HLA in healthy donors. Overall study results and limits: Later on, an analysis found that several of the most significant clusters appeared to be linked to common viral pathogens, which included parvovirus B19.

The TCR originated in a man aged 18 to 35 in good health and CMV-seronegative. This sequence joins TRBV19 and TRBJ2-5; TRBD2 matches at 9 bases. The source material was PBMCs. This CDR3 reads CASSIGSGGIRQETQYF. The DNA of the CDR3 is TGTGCCAGTAGTATCGGGAGCGGGGGGATCCGACAAGAGACCCAGTACTTC.